This TCR beta chain was found in a study of identical twins' blood T cells. Study results and caveats: Top TCRbeta clonotypes were shared more with twin than unrelated donors.

The donors were healthy female monozygous twins, three pairs in total. Reared together, all three twin pairs probably met the same infectious agents and vaccines. Each CDR3 protein gets one entry after TCRdb re-called the 5' RACE reads with MiXCR. The sample includes a few hundred thousand distinct CDR3 sequences, about 28% of them seen just once. Trimming shortened V by 0 bases and J by 3 bases, and 8 bases separated the two germline ends. In germline, CDR1 is MNHEY, CDR2 SVGEGT. The CDR3 runs 14 residues. Notes on this clonotype: Antigen: not known.

This sequence joins TRBV6-2 or TRBV6-3 and TRBJ1-1; D is uncertain. Sequencing was performed on PBMCs. The sequence was collected from a woman aged 18-49 years in good health. The CDR3 region has the DNA TGTGCCAGCAGTTACTCCGAAAGCTACACTGAAGCTTTCTTT. This codes for CASSYSESYTEAFF.